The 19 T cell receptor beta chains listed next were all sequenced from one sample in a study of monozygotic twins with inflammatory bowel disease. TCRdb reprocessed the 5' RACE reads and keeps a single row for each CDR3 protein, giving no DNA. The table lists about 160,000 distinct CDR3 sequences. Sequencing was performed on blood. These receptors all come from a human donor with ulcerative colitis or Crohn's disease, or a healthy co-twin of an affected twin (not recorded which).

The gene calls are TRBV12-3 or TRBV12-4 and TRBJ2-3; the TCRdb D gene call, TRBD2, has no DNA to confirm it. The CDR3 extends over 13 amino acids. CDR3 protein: CASSFGGKDTQYF.

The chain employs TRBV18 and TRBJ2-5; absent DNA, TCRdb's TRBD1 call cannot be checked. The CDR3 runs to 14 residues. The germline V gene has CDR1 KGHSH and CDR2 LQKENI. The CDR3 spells CASSPANRGETQYF.

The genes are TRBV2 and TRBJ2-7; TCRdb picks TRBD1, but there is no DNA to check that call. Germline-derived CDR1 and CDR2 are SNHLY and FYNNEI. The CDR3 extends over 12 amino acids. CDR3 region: CASKGSPYEQYF.

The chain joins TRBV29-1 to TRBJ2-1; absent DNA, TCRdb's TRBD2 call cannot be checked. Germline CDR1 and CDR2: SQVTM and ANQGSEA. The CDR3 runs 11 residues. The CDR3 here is CSESSGTRQFF.

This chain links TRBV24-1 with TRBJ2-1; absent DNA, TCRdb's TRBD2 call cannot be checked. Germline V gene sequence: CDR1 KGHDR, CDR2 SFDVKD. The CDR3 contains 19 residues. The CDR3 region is CATSDPSTSGRGLYNEQFF.

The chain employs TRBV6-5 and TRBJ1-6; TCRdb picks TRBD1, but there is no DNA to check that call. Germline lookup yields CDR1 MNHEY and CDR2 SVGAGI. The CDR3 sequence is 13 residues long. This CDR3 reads CASRGQAHSPLHF.

The CDR3 protein is CSVNGGRSSYEQYF. The gene calls are TRBV29-1 and TRBJ2-7; absent DNA, TCRdb's TRBD1 call cannot be checked. The CDR3 is 14 amino acids. Germline CDR1 SQVTM, CDR2 ANQGSEA.

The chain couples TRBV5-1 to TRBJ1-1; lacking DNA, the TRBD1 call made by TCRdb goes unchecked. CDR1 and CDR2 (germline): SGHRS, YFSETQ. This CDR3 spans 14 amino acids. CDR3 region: CASSPGQGDTEAFF.

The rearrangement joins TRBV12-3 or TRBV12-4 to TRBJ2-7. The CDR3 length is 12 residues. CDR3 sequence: CASSVQVYEQYF.

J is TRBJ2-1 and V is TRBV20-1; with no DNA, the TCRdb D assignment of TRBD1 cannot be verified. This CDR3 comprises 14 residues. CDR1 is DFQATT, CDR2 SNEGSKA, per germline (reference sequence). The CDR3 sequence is CSAMGESSYNEQFF.

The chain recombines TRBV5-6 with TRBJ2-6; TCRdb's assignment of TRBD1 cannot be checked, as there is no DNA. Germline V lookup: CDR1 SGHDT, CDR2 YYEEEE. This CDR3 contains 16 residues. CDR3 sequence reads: CASSLRGQSGANVLTF. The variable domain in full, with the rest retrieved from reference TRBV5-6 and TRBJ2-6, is DAGVTQSPTHLIKTRGQQVTLRCSPKSGHDTVSWYQQALGQGPQFIFQYYEEEERQRGNFPDRFSGHQFPNYSSELNVNALLLGDSALYLCASSLRGQSGANVLTFGAGSRLTVL.

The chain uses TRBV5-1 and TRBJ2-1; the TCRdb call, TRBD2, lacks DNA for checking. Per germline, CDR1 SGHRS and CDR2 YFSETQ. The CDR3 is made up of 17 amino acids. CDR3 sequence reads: CASSLAGTSGVYNEQFF.

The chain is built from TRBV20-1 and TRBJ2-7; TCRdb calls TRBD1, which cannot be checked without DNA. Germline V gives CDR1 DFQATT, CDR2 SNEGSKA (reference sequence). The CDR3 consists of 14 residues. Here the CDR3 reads CSAADSDPPYEQYF.

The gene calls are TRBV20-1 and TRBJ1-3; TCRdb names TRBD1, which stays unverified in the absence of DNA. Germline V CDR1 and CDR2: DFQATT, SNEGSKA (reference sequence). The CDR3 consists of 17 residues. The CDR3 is CSARGWDRGISGNTIYF.

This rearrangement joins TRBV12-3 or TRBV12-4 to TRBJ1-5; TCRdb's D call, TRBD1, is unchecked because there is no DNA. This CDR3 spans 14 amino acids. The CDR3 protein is CASSRQDLAQPQHF.

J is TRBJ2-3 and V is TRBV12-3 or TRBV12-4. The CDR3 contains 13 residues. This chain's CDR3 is CASSFASTDTQYF.

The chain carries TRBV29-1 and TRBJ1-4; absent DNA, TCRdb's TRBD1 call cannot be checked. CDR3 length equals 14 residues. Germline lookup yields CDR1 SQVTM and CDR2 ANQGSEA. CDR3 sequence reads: CSAATGQQHEKLFF.

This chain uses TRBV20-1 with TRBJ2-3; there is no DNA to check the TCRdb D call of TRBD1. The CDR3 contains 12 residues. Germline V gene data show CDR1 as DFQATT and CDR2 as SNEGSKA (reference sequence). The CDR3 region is CSAGQGTDTQYF.

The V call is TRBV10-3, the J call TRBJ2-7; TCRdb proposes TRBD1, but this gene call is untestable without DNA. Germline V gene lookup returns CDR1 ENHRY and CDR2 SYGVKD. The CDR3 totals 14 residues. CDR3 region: CAIRPGQASLGQYF.